This T cell receptor beta chain appears in the sequencing data of a study of tumor and adjacent non-tumor tissue in lung cancer. The library came from three nested PCR rounds adapted from ARM-PCR protocols. TCRdb reprocessed the multiplex PCR reads with MiXCR, giving one entry per CDR3 protein. The data show 120,000 to 150,000 distinct CDR3 sequences, around 66% seen once. V lost 5 bases and J lost 7; bases outside the gene matches: 8. The length of the CDR3 is 14 residues. Germline CDR1 and CDR2: SGHAT and FQNNGV. This sample's RNA came from whole unsorted tissue. The V gene is TRBV11-2, the J gene TRBJ2-1; 7 nucleotides align to TRBD1. The sequence came from a man between 60 and 75 years old with small cell lung cancer. Material: lung tumor tissue. CDR3 region: CASSRPAGGNEQFF. The CDR3 DNA is TGTGCCAGCAGCAGACCGGCAGGGGGAAATGAGCAGTTCTTC. Supplemented by reference TRBV11-2 and TRBJ2-1, the full variable domain reads EAGVAQSPRYKIIEKRQSVAFWCNPISGHATLYWYQQILGQGPKLLIQFQNNGVVDDSQLPKDRFSAERLKGVDSTLKIQPAKLEDSAVYLCASSRPAGGNEQFFGPGTRLTVL.